One and the same sample provided the 5 T cell receptor beta chains below, sequenced in a study of T-cell reconstitution after alpha-beta-depleted transplantation in children. Researchers prepared the TCRbeta library using unique molecular identifiers, the study reports. TCRdb independently ran MiXCR on the PCR reads; one entry per CDR3 protein. Of 780,000 or so distinct CDR3 sequences listed, approximately 15% are singletons. This sample comprised PBMCs, mostly from graft donor cells, obtained 360 days after TCRalphabeta/CD19-depleted stem cell transplant. These receptors came from a male patient younger than 18 who had a stem cell transplant for acute lymphoblastic leukemia, so the T cells may come from the graft donor.

V is TRBV6-5 and J is TRBJ2-7, with 10 bases fitting TRBD2. After removal of 0 bases from V and 2 bases from J, the junction contained 7 bases not matched to a gene. CDR3 length: 17 residues. CDR1 MNHEY and CDR2 SVGAGI come from the germline V gene. For the CDR3, the DNA is TGTGCCAGCAGTTACTCCTCCTTAGCGGGGGGCCCCTACGAGCAGTACTTC. Translation: CASSYSSLAGGPYEQYF.

This clonotype was seen at least ten times. The chain carries TRBV18 and TRBJ2-1, with D possibly matching TRBD2 (5 bases). There are 14 residues in the CDR3. Trimming pared 4 bases from V and 4 bases from J, leaving 11 bases between. Germline V gene data show CDR1 as KGHSH and CDR2 as LQKENI. CDR3 nucleotides: TGTGCCAGCTCACTCGCGAGAGGGTACAATGAGCAGTTCTTC. Protein product: CASSLARGYNEQFF.

The chain has TRBV4-2 and TRBJ1-6, with 7 nucleotides matching TRBD1. Losses at the gene ends were 1 base for V and 10 bases for J; bases not matched to a gene: 7. This CDR3 has 15 residues. The germline CDR1 and CDR2 sequences are LGHNA and YNFKEQ. CDR3 loop: CASSQGQGPYSPLHF. The CDR3 DNA reads TGTGCCAGCAGCCAAGGACAGGGACCGTACTCACCCCTCCACTTT.

The genes are TRBV7-8 and TRBJ2-1; TRBD2 matches at 9 bases. The CDR3 has 16 amino acids. Germline V gene data show CDR1 as SGHVS and CDR2 as FQNEAQ. Trimming removed 7 bases from V and 9 bases from J; junction bases left unmatched: 16. CDR3 coding DNA: TGTGCCAGCATGAGGAGGGCGGGAGGGCCGGGGGTTGAGCAGTTCTTC. This codes for CASMRRAGGPGVEQFF.

This clonotype was recorded a few times. The genes are TRBV27 and TRBJ1-5, with D perhaps TRBD1 (6 bases). The V gene's germline CDR1 is MNHEY and CDR2 SMNVEV (reference sequence). The CDR3 runs 17 residues. V lost 0 bases to trimming and J lost 2 bases, with 14 bases between them. CDR3 residues: CASSLSGMGAGNQPQHF. The CDR3 DNA reads as TGTGCCAGCAGTTTATCAGGGATGGGGGCCGGCAATCAGCCCCAGCATTTT.